This T cell receptor (beta chain) was profiled in a study of blood T cell repertoires in COVID-19. Study-level information: PBMCs, B-cell-depleted T cells, or T cells provided the cDNA or gDNA that made up the material.

This clone has just one count. Under the authors' procedure: Amplification of reference gene primers was used by the study to estimate nucleated cell counts. Generated by immunoSEQ multiplex PCR, the TCRdb table keeps only in-frame clones and is missing some. V, J and clone size reflect that table, while D and trimming were determined from the DNA. This sample has approximately 130,000 clones; around 87% occur once, and the top ten carry more than 2%. This TCR came from a woman aged 50 to 60 with acute or convalescent COVID-19. Material: peripheral blood.

CDR3 region: CASSRTGSSNQPQHF. CDR3 nucleotide sequence: TGTGCCAGCAGTAGGACAGGGAGTAGCAATCAGCCCCAGCATTTT. The rearrangement joins TRBV6-2 or TRBV6-3 to TRBJ1-5; 8 nucleotides align to TRBD1. The germline V gene has CDR1 MNHEY and CDR2 SVGEGT. This CDR3 spans 15 amino acids. V lost 5 bases and J lost 0; bases outside the gene matches: 3.